This note documents a single TCR beta chain sequence. This clone came up a few times. It lacks a known antigen. Nothing much larger sits one base from this clone, and base qualities are not available. Taken from the germline V gene, the CDR1 and CDR2 loops are MNHEY and SVGAGI. The V and J ends are trimmed by 5 bases and 6 bases, leaving 17 bases between them. Including cysteine and phenylalanine, the CDR3 has 14 amino acids. Kept here is only the CDR3 DNA, which spans 42 bases and is read in frame from base 1. The record originates from a study of blood T cell repertoires in COVID-19 (dated by TCRdb to about 2020). Looking at the study overall: Samples from collaborators originated in the United States, Italy and Spain and spanned both the acute and convalescent phases of COVID-19. The prospective study material was composed of cDNA or gDNA derived from T cells, B-cell-depleted T cells, or PBMCs. Subjects who had been exposed to COVID-19, were actively infected with it, or had recovered from it provided the deeply sampled blood TCRbeta repertoires that made up the dataset. A freely available public database, intended as a resource for researchers studying the immune response to SARS-CoV-2, is where the repertoires were released. The samples were drawn from the first 160 participants of the ongoing ImmuneRACE study and from 950 to 1,500 subjects provided by 6 global collaborators. The sample metadata nearly always contained a de-identified subject ID, COVID-19 status, age in years and sex. Where available, HLA class I and class II types were obtained from metadata supplied by the sample provider rather than from assay-based typing.

Each collaborating institution followed its own protocols to collect whole blood in K2EDTA tubes. For TCRbeta analysis, collaborator samples were shipped as frozen whole blood, as isolated PBMCs, or as DNA extracted from either sample type. TCRbeta CDR3 regions were amplified from genomic DNA by means of the immunoSEQ Assay, a bias-controlled multiplex PCR. The paper's processing steps were these. Within the assay, amplification of reference gene primers was used to estimate how many nucleated cells each sample contained. To quantify the absolute abundance of each unique TCRbeta CDR3 rearrangement, sequence reads were collapsed and filtered. For each sample, productive Simpson clonality was calculated by taking the square root of Simpson's diversity index across productive rearrangements. What TCRdb holds here is the immuneACCESS table cut down to in-frame rearrangements. Part of the clones is not present; checked against another copy, under half of the missing clones reflect an unresolved V gene, and the others are unexplained. The DNA was the basis for D and trimming; V, J and clone size are from that table. The sample table contains more than 45,000 clones; only one count was recorded for over 65% of them. 5.9% of the sample rests with the top ten.

What the research found in general, with its limitations: Clinical and demographic metadata were provided uncurated, with the amount varying by source and participant.

Material for sequencing was peripheral blood. The chain is assembled from TRBV6-5 and TRBJ2-7; perhaps TRBD1 is the D gene, with 5 bases matching. The TCR sequence derives from an older woman with acute or convalescent COVID-19. The bases are TGTGCCAGCAGTCAATTGGACATTCCCAGCGAGCAGTACTTC. It codes for CASSQLDIPSEQYF.